This T cell receptor beta chain was recorded in a study of cytomegalovirus exposure and HLA in healthy donors. Germline-derived CDR1 and CDR2 are MNHNY and SVGAGI (reference sequence). The J segment lost 1 base and the V segment lost 6 bases, leaving 5 bases of the junction unmatched. This CDR3 spans 14 amino acids. As to this clone: Its antigen is as yet unknown.

Broader study findings: Published work reported that the classifier diagnosed cytomegalovirus status with high specificity and sensitivity. Across donors, most TCRs were seen rarely, yet some public ones were widespread.

Some clones are missing from TCRdb's copy, which holds only in-frame ones; the method was immunoSEQ multiplex PCR. The sample includes 120,000 or so clones, approximately 90% seen only once; the top ten take under 2%. Specimen: PBMCs. The TCR originated in a woman aged 18-29 years in good health and CMV-seronegative. J is TRBJ1-1 and V is TRBV6-6; 7 nucleotides match TRBD1. CDR3 sequence (DNA): TGTGCCAGCAGCCAACAGGGGCGGAACACTGAAGCTTTCTTT. Translation: CASSQQGRNTEAFF.